This T cell receptor (beta chain) originates from a study of tumor-infiltrating T cells and Merkel cell polyomavirus (TCRdb year 2017). Context from the whole study: In Merkel cell carcinoma patients, the study examined CD8+ T cells specific for the Merkel cell polyomavirus KLL epitope. TRB sequencing covered KLL-tetramer-sorted cells from blood or tumor-infiltrating lymphocytes in fewer than 15 samples, plus 12 matched whole-tumor samples. Most of the whole-tumor samples were roughly 23-micron curls sectioned from formalin-fixed, paraffin-embedded tissue blocks. Varied, non-standardized therapies, including chemotherapy, radiation and immunotherapies, were received by the patients. Varying disease stages were represented at patient presentation, and patients were followed for a median of roughly 2.8 years (range roughly 1.1 to 6.0 years). In the whole study, one tumor sample was a frozen nodal tumor digest, and another tumor sample was a flash-frozen core biopsy of a metastasis.

Robust positive staining for Merkel cell polyomavirus Large T antigen was observed by immunohistochemistry in the tumors of all patients. The study included over ten Merkel cell carcinoma patients who had robust KLL-tetramer+ populations, above 0.04% of CD8+ T cells, in blood and/or cultured TIL. All patients were Caucasian, with a median age of approximately 65 years and a range of roughly 45 to 77 years. For patients with unknown primaries who presented with nodal disease, or in cases where primary tissue was insufficient, lymph node tumors were analyzed. The library was generated by the immunoSEQ multiplex PCR assay. Adaptive Biotechnologies (Seattle, WA) carried out genomic DNA extraction, TRB sequencing and normalization. Concerning the study's data processing: Clonality was computed as one minus Shannon entropy of productive TRB sequences normalized by log2 of unique productive sequences. KLL-specific clonotypes in tumors were identified by matching TCRbeta CDR3 amino acid sequences to those from the tetramer-sorted sample of each patient. TCRdb mirrors the immuneACCESS table, restricted to in-frame sequences. Some clones are absent from its copies; in checked studies, under half trace to an unresolved V gene, and the reason for the others is unknown. The V and J calls and the clone size are those of that table, but D and trimming were determined from the DNA. The sample table shows more than 20,000 clones, and approximately 90% are seen once. The ten biggest clones cover around 2.7% of the sample.

Regarding this clone: The antigen this receptor binds is unknown. There are no base qualities to consult, and no much larger clone falls within one base.

Trimming at the junction amounts to 2 bases on V and 7 bases on J, and the germline ends lie 18 bases apart. CDR3 length: 16 amino acids, cysteine to phenylalanine. Just CDR3 DNA is preserved here, 48 bases in frame from base 1. From a lookup of the germline V gene (reference sequence), CDR1 and CDR2 are SGHNT and YYREEE. Results the study describes overall, beyond this receptor: The small sample size of the study (n ≈ twelve patients) is a limitation. A greater number of unique KLL-specific clonotypes in tumors (about 5-108 vs 0-3) was associated with a significant advantage in MCC-specific survival (P = 0.0051). Only a single viral epitope was studied, so T cells against other Merkel cell polyomavirus epitopes were not captured. KLL-specific TRB repertoires were found to be diverse and largely private, with only one public clonotype, shared by two patients, identified among 400 or so unique sequences. Significantly improved MCC-specific survival was associated with a higher fraction of KLL-specific T cells within tumors (roughly 1.9-18% versus roughly 0-0.14%).

The chain is encoded by TRBV5-4 joined to TRBJ2-2, and possibly TRBD2, on 6 matching bases. Input material: lymph node tissue. The TCR originated in a man between 45 and 60 years old with Merkel cell carcinoma. The DNA is as follows: TGTGCCAGCAGCTTCGCGGGATTAAATATGGGCGGGGAGCTGTTTTTT. Translated, it reads CASSFAGLNMGGELFF.